The 17 T cell receptor beta chains presented below share a single source sample, sequenced in a study of spatial heterogeneity in lung cancer. General study results and limits: For expanded intratumoral alpha and beta TCRs, counts tracked tumor mutation counts.

Time point of the sample: sample taken at primary tumor resection. These receptors' targets are unknown. TCRdb processed the 5' RACE reads anew with MiXCR; each CDR3 protein has one entry. The table includes about 20,000 distinct CDR3 sequences, approximately 6.5% detected once. The sequencing used lung tumor tissue, collected at surgery. The receptor set was obtained from a female donor with early-stage non-small cell lung cancer.

The chain has TRBV19 and TRBJ2-3, with 10 bases fitting TRBD1. The CDR3 loop spans 15 amino acids. From germline, CDR1 is LNHDA and CDR2 SQIVND (reference sequence). V gave up 5 bases and J gave up 3 bases; unmatched junction bases: 5. This CDR3 reads CASSARQGATDTQYF. The CDR3 DNA reads TGTGCCAGTAGTGCGCGACAGGGGGCAACAGATACGCAGTATTTT.

This clonotype was detected many times. The CDR3 bases are TGTGCCAGCAGTGATCTAAGTCAGTCTAATGAAAAACTGTTTTTT. It codes for CASSDLSQSNEKLFF. V and J are TRBV2 and TRBJ1-4, with no clear D. Per germline, CDR1 SNHLY and CDR2 FYNNEI. The V end was cut by 3 bases, the J end by 3 bases, with 11 bases between. This CDR3 region has 15 residues.

By its share, this clonotype is medium-sized. The J gene is TRBJ2-3, the V gene TRBV7-2; 11 bases fit TRBD2. V gave up 5 bases and J gave up 1 base; unmatched junction bases: 8. CDR1 and CDR2 (germline): SGHTA, FQGNSA. This CDR3 has 17 amino acids. The CDR3 spells CASSPEVLAGGTDTQYF. The CDR3 DNA sequence: TGTGCCAGCAGCCCGGAAGTACTAGCGGGGGGCACAGATACGCAGTATTTT.

This chain uses TRBV9 with TRBJ2-3; 8 bases line up with TRBD1. This CDR3 contains 15 residues. Trimming at V came to 3 bases and at J to 6 bases, leaving 9 bases not matched to a gene. CDR1 is SGDLS, CDR2 YYNGEE, per germline. The CDR3 nucleotides are TGTGCCAGCAGCGCCGGGGACAGGCCGGGGGATACGCAGTATTTT. Translated, it gives CASSAGDRPGDTQYF.

By frequency in the sample, this clonotype is medium-sized (0.01 to 0.1%). V is TRBV10-3 and J is TRBJ2-5; 8 nucleotides align to TRBD1. This CDR3 has 15 residues. The germline gives CDR1 ENHRY, CDR2 SYGVKD. Trimming took 0 bases from V and 6 from J; bases not matched to a gene: 6. The CDR3 loop is CAISESAGGEKTQYF. The CDR3 nucleotides read TGTGCCATCAGTGAGTCTGCAGGGGGCGAGAAGACCCAGTACTTC.

This clonotype has ten or more counts. This chain joins TRBV11-2 and TRBJ2-2; D remains ambiguous. The V and J ends lost 1 base and 7 bases respectively, with 10 bases between them. CDR1 is SGHAT and CDR2 is FQNNGV in the germline V gene. CDR3 size: 14 residues. In nucleotides, the CDR3 is TGTGCCAGCAGCTTAGTACTGCAAGGCGGGGAGCTGTTTTTT. Its translation is CASSLVLQGGELFF.

This clonotype was found a few times. The chain uses TRBV18 and TRBJ2-7; D remains ambiguous. The CDR3 consists of 16 residues. CDR1 is KGHSH, CDR2 LQKENI, per germline. Trimming removed 0 bases from V and 1 base from J, with 13 bases in between. Here the CDR3 DNA reads TGTGCCAGCTCACCACCGGGCACACCACTATCCTACGAGCAGTACTTC. Translating it yields CASSPPGTPLSYEQYF.

This clonotype was detected many times. J is TRBJ2-5 and V is TRBV7-3, with TRBD1 matching 8 bases. Germline V gene sequence: CDR1 SGHTA, CDR2 FQGTGA. The CDR3 totals 15 residues. J lost 4 bases, V lost 3 bases, and 7 bases had no gene match. For the CDR3, the DNA is TGTGCCAGCAGCTTTACGACAGGGGCGGGAGAGACCCAGTACTTC. It specifies CASSFTTGAGETQYF.

This sequence joins TRBV6-2 or TRBV6-3 and TRBJ2-1, with TRBD2 identical over 12 bases. Germline assignment: CDR1 MNHEY and CDR2 SVGEGT. Losses at the gene ends were 2 bases for V and 0 bases for J; bases not matched to a gene: 8. The CDR3 length is 19 residues. Here the CDR3 DNA reads TGTGCCAGCAGTTACCGGGACCCTAGCGGGGGGGCCTCCTACAATGAGCAGTTCTTC. Translating gives CASSYRDPSGGASYNEQFF.

The genes are TRBV20-1 and TRBJ2-3; D is unresolved. V lost 6 bases to trimming and J lost 4 bases, with 14 bases between them. From germline, CDR1 is DFQATT and CDR2 SNEGSKA (reference sequence). There are 13 residues in the CDR3. The CDR3 DNA reads TGCAGTGCATCGCTAGAGCCGCCAGATACGCAGTATTTT. Translating it yields CSASLEPPDTQYF.

This clonotype has at least ten counts. The chain couples TRBV28 to TRBJ1-6; D possibly corresponds to TRBD1 (5 bases). The germline CDR1 and CDR2 sequences are MDHEN and SYDVKM. Trimming shortened V by 6 bases and J by 14 bases, and 11 bases separated the two germline ends. The CDR3 extends over 11 amino acids. The CDR3 is CASSLRESLHF. Here the CDR3 DNA reads TGTGCCAGCAGCCTCAGGGAATCCCTCCACTTT.

Ten or more counts support this clonotype. The gene calls are TRBV7-2 and TRBJ2-3; 8 bases line up with TRBD2. Germline values: CDR1 SGHTA, CDR2 FQGNSA. The CDR3 is 15 amino acids. V shed 5 bases, J shed 4 bases, and the junction held 8 bases outside the gene matches. CDR3 region: CASSDGLAGADTQYF. As DNA, the CDR3 is TGTGCCAGCAGCGATGGACTAGCAGGGGCAGATACGCAGTATTTT.

This chain uses TRBV2 with TRBJ1-1; no reliable D call. Germline-derived CDR1 and CDR2 are SNHLY and FYNNEI. The germline V and J ends were trimmed by 7 bases and 6 bases, with 15 bases remaining between them. CDR3 length: 13 amino acids. The DNA for the CDR3 is TGTGCCAGCACCCGGGGATCAATAGCTGAAGCTTTCTTT. It translates to CASTRGSIAEAFF.

This clonotype was detected ten times or more. The V call is TRBV7-2, the J call TRBJ2-1, with D perhaps TRBD1 (6 bases). Trimming stripped 5 bases from V and 8 bases from J, with 13 bases between. This CDR3 spans 13 amino acids. Germline assignment: CDR1 SGHTA and CDR2 FQGNSA. The CDR3 nucleotides read TGTGCCAGCAGCCCCCCTCAGGGGCATGAGCAGTTCTTC. It yields the protein CASSPPQGHEQFF.

This clonotype has ten or more counts. This rearrangement joins TRBV14 to TRBJ2-7; 8 nucleotides align to TRBD1. The germline V gene has CDR1 SGHDN and CDR2 FVKESK. With 0 bases clipped from V and 1 base from J, the junction kept 14 bases outside the gene matches. The CDR3 consists of 19 residues. CDR3: CASSQEVKPGQVFSYEQYF. The CDR3 nucleotides read TGTGCCAGCAGCCAAGAGGTAAAACCGGGACAGGTGTTTTCCTACGAGCAGTACTTC.

Many counts were recorded for this clonotype. The gene calls are TRBV18 and TRBJ2-1; TRBD2 matches at 9 bases. Germline loops: CDR1 KGHSH, CDR2 LQKENI. J was trimmed by 0 bases and V by 0 bases; bases with no gene match: 12. The CDR3 spans 20 residues. As DNA, the CDR3 is TGTGCCAGCTCACCACCTAGGCTAGCGGGGACCCTGCTCTCCTACAATGAGCAGTTCTTC. Translating gives CASSPPRLAGTLLSYNEQFF.

This clonotype appeared many times. The chain's CDR3 is CASHHRFSDTQYF. CDR3 nucleotide sequence: TGTGCCAGCCATCACCGATTTTCAGATACGCAGTATTTT. J is TRBJ2-3 and V is TRBV6-5; D unresolved. The CDR3 spans 13 residues. Germline V gives CDR1 MNHEY, CDR2 SVGAGI. Trimming stripped 8 bases from V and 4 bases from J, with 13 bases between.